Listed below are T cell receptor beta chains from one sample, sequenced in a study of OX40 agonist ivuxolimab in advanced cancers. TCRdb's copy holds only in-frame clones and misses some; the assay was immunoSEQ multiplex PCR. The repertoire has about 22,000 clones, approximately 86% of them found once; the top ten carry roughly 25%. The sequences come from CD4+ or CD8+ T cells sorted from blood, collected in a trial of the OX40 agonist ivuxolimab. The receptors were sampled from an adult with an advanced solid tumor such as melanoma, head and neck, liver or kidney cancer. CDR3s include the opening cysteine and the closing phenylalanine or tryptophan. Fields, in order: D gene, J gene, V gene, clone size, CDR3 protein, CDR3 DNA. D genes are given only for firm matches. Part of the rows lack a size; the others show once, few, many or a class for expanded clones.

>TRBD1|TRBJ1-2|TRBV29-1|NA
CSVENRGVYGYTF
TGCAGCGTTGAGAACAGGGGAGTCTATGGCTACACCTTC
>NA|TRBJ1-1|TRBV19|NA
CASSIGDFKNTEAFF
TGTGCCAGTAGTATAGGGGACTTTAAGAACACTGAAGCTTTCTTT
>TRBD1|TRBJ1-1|TRBV4-1|NA
CASSQGGGGEAFF
TGCGCCAGCAGCCAAGGTGGAGGGGGCGAAGCTTTCTTT
>TRBD2|TRBJ2-1|TRBV14|once
CASSESRTREEATYNEQFF
TGTGCCAGCAGCGAAAGCCGAACACGGGAGGAAGCTACCTACAATGAGCAGTTCTTC
>TRBD1|TRBJ2-2|TRBV6-6|NA
CASSRIQTGHTGELFF
TGTGCCAGCAGTCGAATTCAGACAGGGCACACCGGGGAGCTGTTTTTT
>TRBD1|TRBJ1-5|TRBV6-5|once
CASSPRGLEPQHF
TGTGCCAGCAGCCCCAGGGGGTTGGAGCCCCAGCATTTT
>NA|TRBJ1-1|TRBV2|NA
CASKGGDEAFF
TGTGCCAGCAAAGGCGGGGACGAAGCTTTCTTT
>NA|TRBJ2-2|TRBV2|NA
CASSLLPSSSGGELFF
TGTGCCAGCAGTCTTCTACCTAGTTCAAGTGGGGGGGAGCTGTTTTTT
>NA|TRBJ2-2|TRBV7-9|NA
CASSLLQWGTGELFF
TGTGCCAGCAGCTTGCTACAGTGGGGCACCGGGGAGCTGTTTTTT
>NA|TRBJ2-7|TRBV7-8|NA
CASSQQTIYEQYF
TGTGCCAGCAGCCAGCAGACAATCTACGAGCAGTACTTC
>TRBD2|TRBJ2-7|TRBV13|NA
CASSFLAGGSYEQYF
TGTGCCAGCAGCTTTCTAGCGGGGGGCTCCTACGAGCAGTACTTC
>TRBD1|TRBJ2-5|TRBV18|NA
CASSPRDRGFQETQYF
TGTGCCAGCTCACCTCGGGACAGGGGTTTCCAAGAGACCCAGTACTTC
>TRBD2|TRBJ2-1|TRBV27|NA
CASSSLGGRAGEQFF
TGTGCCAGCAGTTCCCTCGGCGGGAGGGCCGGAGAGCAGTTCTTC
>NA|TRBJ1-3|TRBV30|NA
CAWRGDGNTIYF
TGTGCCTGGAGGGGGGACGGAAACACCATATATTTT
>TRBD2|TRBJ2-1|TRBV7-9|NA
CASSLGWAGARDEQFF
TGTGCCAGCAGCTTAGGATGGGCGGGAGCGCGCGATGAGCAGTTCTTC
>TRBD1|TRBJ2-2|TRBV4-1|NA
CASSQVGQGPGELFF
TGCGCCAGCAGCCAGGTTGGACAGGGACCCGGGGAGCTGTTTTTT
>TRBD2|TRBJ2-1|TRBV15|NA
CATSTSGASYNEQFF
TGTGCCACCAGCACTAGCGGGGCCTCCTACAATGAGCAGTTCTTC